The 2 T cell receptor beta chains below were found in one sample sequenced in a study of cytotoxic CD8 clonotypes in ibrutinib-treated CLL. The repertoire was sequenced with immunoSEQ multiplex PCR; TCRdb's copy has only in-frame clones and lacks some. The table shows 50,000 to 75,000 clones, with approximately 71% occurring only once. The specimen was PBMCs, collected after 12 months of ibrutinib treatment. The receptors shown here come from a human donor with chronic lymphocytic leukemia.

The chain joins TRBV6-5 to TRBJ1-1; no reliable D call. CDR3 length: 14 amino acids. V lost 6 bases and J 0 bases, leaving 11 bases between the germline ends. The germline gives CDR1 MNHEY, CDR2 SVGAGI. The CDR3 region is CASSPTSMNTEAFF. The CDR3 DNA sequence: TGTGCCAGCAGCCCGACTTCCATGAACACTGAAGCTTTCTTT.

The chain joins TRBV4-2 to TRBJ1-1; no firm D call. The CDR3 totals 14 residues. Trimming shortened V by 1 base and J by 1 base, and 7 bases separated the two germline ends. Per the germline V gene, CDR1 is LGHNA and CDR2 is YNFKEQ. Written as DNA, the CDR3 is TGTGCCAGCAGCCAAGTAGAGAGGAACACTGAAGCTTTCTTT. Translation gives CASSQVERNTEAFF.